The rows below give T cell receptor beta chains drawn from one sample of a study of blood T cell repertoires in COVID-19. The protocol was immunoSEQ multiplex PCR, while the TCRdb copy is restricted to in-frame clones and leaves out a portion. The data contain more than 100,000 clones, approximately 70% of them singletons. The sequencing input was peripheral blood. The receptors were gathered from a human donor with acute or convalescent COVID-19. The donor label of this sample is uncertain. Both conserved end residues are trimmed from each CDR3. Fields, in order: J gene, V gene, CDR3 protein.

>TRBJ2-3|TRBV24-1
ATRAHGTDTQY
>TRBJ2-2|TRBV7-2
ASSLDGGELF
>TRBJ1-1|TRBV2
ASGQSNSNTEAF
>TRBJ1-6|TRBV30
ALTEAYNSPLH
>TRBJ1-3|TRBV7-8
ASSLGGPGNTIY
>TRBJ2-6|TRBV3-1/TRBV3-2
ASRSSGANVLT
>TRBJ2-5|TRBV30
AWQNRGRFHIQETQY
>TRBJ1-2|TRBV24-1
ATSDPGGLYGYT
>TRBJ2-2|TRBV2
ASSVTSGDTGELF
>TRBJ2-5|TRBV2
ASSESVQETQY
>TRBJ1-6|TRBV5-4
ASSPGQGASYNSPLH
>TRBJ2-1|TRBV5-4
ASSTRGGSSYNEQF
>TRBJ1-1|TRBV6-5
ASRGTGGNTEAF
>TRBJ1-5|TRBV6-1
ASSEFTYSNQPQH
>TRBJ1-2|TRBV4-2
ASSQDWSRAKNYGYT
>TRBJ2-1|TRBV11-2
ASSLVINEQF
>TRBJ1-6|TRBV5-6
ASSLDRERSPLH
>TRBJ2-1|TRBV4-1
ASSHQALEQF
>TRBJ1-6|TRBV20-1
SASPGQGGNSPLH
>TRBJ1-3|TRBV5-1
ASSLARGTGNTIY
>TRBJ2-2|TRBV19
ASSPRGPTGELF
>TRBJ1-2|TRBV4-1
ASSQDLFGMGTGYGYT
>TRBJ2-1|TRBV10-2
ASIPDSQALNEQF
>TRBJ2-1|TRBV7-8
ASSLVVGDNEQF
>TRBJ2-2|TRBV18
ASSPQQGRSTGELF
>TRBJ1-4|TRBV28
ASSLHGGTLFTTNEKLF
>TRBJ2-7|TRBV11-2
ASSFGTGTYEQY
>TRBJ2-3|TRBV9
ASSVVDRSTDTQY
>TRBJ1-1|TRBV5-5
ASSLARTVNTEAF
>TRBJ2-3|TRBV9
ASSLQVTDTQY
>TRBJ1-2|TRBV21-1
ASRGEYYGYT
>TRBJ2-5|TRBV6-5
ASSALDGRGETQY
>TRBJ2-5|TRBV6-5
ASRLQGGETQY
>TRBJ1-4|TRBV7-2
ASSFTESGGLF
>TRBJ2-5|TRBV4-1
ASSLEGREFETQY
>TRBJ1-5|TRBV2
ASSFTGQYSNQPQH
>TRBJ1-2|TRBV4-2
ASSQGSGFGSGYT
>TRBJ2-1|TRBV19
ASSSQQGSYNEQF
>TRBJ1-4|TRBV30
ACKARGNEKLF
>TRBJ1-6|TRBV7-2
ASSFPPGHQSSYNSPLH
>TRBJ1-6|TRBV6-5
ASTGQGTPLH
>TRBJ2-1|TRBV25-1
ASSEIGYSGGYNEQF
>TRBJ1-2|TRBV24-1
ATSDPTGGYGYT
>TRBJ2-5|TRBV3-1/TRBV3-2
ASSQGSGGSVETQY
>TRBJ1-1|TRBV2
ASTARSSNTEAF
>TRBJ1-2|TRBV4-1
ASSQEAFFGTPNYGYT
>TRBJ1-3|TRBV13
ASSLGPIQRSGNTIY
>TRBJ2-3|TRBV9
ATGSAPGDTQY
>TRBJ2-3|TRBV2
ASRKLGPRDTQY
>TRBJ1-6|TRBV11-2
ASSLDGRGNSPLH